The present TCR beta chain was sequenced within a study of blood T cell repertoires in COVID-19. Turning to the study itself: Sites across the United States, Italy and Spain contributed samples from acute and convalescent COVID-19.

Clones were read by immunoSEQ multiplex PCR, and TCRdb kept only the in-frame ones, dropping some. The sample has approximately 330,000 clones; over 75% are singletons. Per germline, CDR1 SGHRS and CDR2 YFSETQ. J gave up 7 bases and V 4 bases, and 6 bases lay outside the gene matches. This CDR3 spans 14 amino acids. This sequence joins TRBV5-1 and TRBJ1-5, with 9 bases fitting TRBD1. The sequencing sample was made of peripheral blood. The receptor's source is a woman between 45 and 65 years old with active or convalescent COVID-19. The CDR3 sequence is CASSPGQGQQPQHF. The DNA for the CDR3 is TGCGCCAGCAGCCCGGGACAGGGCCAGCAGCCCCAGCATTTT.